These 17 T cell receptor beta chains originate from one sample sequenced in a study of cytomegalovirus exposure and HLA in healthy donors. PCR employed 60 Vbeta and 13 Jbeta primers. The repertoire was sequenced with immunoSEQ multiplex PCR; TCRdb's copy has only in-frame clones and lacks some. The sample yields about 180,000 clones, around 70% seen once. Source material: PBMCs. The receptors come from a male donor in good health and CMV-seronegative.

This CDR3 is CASSLQANTEAFF. CDR3 DNA sequence: TGTGCCAGCAGCTTACAGGCGAACACTGAAGCTTTCTTT. The V gene is TRBV5-5, the J gene TRBJ1-1; the D gene is possibly TRBD1 (5 bases). Between the trimmed V and J ends, which lost 2 bases and 1 base, there was a span of 6 bases. The germline V gene encodes CDR1 SGHKS and CDR2 YYEKEE (reference sequence). The CDR3 is 13 amino acids.

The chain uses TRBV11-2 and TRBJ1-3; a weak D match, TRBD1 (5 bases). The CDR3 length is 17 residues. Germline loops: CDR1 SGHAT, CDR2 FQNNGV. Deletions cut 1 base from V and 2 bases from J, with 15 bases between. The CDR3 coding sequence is TGTGCCAGCAGCTTAGTTCTTCGGACAAGCACTGGAAACACCATATATTTT. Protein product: CASSLVLRTSTGNTIYF.

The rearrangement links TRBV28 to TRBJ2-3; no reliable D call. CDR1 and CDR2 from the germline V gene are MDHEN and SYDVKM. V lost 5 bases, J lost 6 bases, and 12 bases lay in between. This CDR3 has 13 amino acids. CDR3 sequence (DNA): TGTGCCAGCAGTACAAACAGCCCCGATACGCAGTATTTT. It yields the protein CASSTNSPDTQYF.

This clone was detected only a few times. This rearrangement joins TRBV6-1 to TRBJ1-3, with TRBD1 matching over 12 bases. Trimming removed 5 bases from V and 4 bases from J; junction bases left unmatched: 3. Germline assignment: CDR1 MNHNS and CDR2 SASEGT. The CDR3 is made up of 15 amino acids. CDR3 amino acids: CASSRDRGLGNTIYF. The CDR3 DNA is TGTGCCAGCAGTCGGGACAGGGGGCTAGGAAACACCATATATTTT.

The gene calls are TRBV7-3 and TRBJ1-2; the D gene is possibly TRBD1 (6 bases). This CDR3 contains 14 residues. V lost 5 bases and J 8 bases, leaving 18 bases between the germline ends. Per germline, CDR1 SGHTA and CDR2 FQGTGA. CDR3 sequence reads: CASSPPGTSIGYTF. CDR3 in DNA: TGTGCCAGCAGCCCTCCCGGGACAAGTATCGGCTACACCTTC. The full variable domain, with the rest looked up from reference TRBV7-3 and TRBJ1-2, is GAGVSQTPSNKVTEKGKYVELRCDPISGHTALYWYRQSLGQGPEFLIYFQGTGAADDSGLPNDRFFAVRPEGSVSTLKIQRTERGDSAVYLCASSPPGTSIGYTFGSGTRLTVV.

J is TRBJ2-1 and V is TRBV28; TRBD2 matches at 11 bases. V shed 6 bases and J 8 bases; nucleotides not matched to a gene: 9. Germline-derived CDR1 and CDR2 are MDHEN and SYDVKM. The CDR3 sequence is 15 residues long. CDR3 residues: CASRRTSGSIYEQFF. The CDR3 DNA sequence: TGTGCCAGCAGACGCACTAGCGGGAGTATATATGAGCAGTTCTTC.

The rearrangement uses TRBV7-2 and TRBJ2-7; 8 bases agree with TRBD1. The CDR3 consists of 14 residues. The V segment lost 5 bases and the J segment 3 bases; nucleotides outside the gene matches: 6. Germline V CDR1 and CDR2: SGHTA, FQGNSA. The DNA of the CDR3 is TGTGCCAGCAGCCCCGTGGGACAGGTCTACGAGCAGTACTTC. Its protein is CASSPVGQVYEQYF. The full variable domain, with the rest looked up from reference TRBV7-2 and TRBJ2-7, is GAGVSQSPSNKVTEKGKDVELRCDPISGHTALYWYRQSLGQGLEFLIYFQGNSAPDKSGLPSDRFSAERTGGSVSTLTIQRTQQEDSAVYLCASSPVGQVYEQYFGPGTRLTVT.

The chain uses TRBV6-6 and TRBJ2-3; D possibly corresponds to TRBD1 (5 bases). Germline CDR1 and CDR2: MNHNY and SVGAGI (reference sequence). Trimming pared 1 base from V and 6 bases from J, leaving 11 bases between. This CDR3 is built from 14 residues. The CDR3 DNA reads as TGTGCCAGCAGTTACTTGCAGGGTGGGGATACGCAGTATTTT. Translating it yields CASSYLQGGDTQYF.

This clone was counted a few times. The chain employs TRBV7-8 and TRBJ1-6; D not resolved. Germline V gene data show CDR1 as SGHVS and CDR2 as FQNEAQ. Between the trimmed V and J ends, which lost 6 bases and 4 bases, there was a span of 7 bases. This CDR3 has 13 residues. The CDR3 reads CASSRSYNSPLHF. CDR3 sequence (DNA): TGTGCCAGCAGTCGGTCTTATAATTCACCCCTCCACTTT.

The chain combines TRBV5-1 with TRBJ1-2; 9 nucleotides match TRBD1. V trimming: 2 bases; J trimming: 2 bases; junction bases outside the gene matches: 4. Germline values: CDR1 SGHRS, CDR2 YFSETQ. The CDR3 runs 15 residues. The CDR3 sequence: CASSLGQGRNYGYTF. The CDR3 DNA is TGCGCCAGCAGCTTAGGACAGGGGAGAAACTATGGCTACACCTTC.

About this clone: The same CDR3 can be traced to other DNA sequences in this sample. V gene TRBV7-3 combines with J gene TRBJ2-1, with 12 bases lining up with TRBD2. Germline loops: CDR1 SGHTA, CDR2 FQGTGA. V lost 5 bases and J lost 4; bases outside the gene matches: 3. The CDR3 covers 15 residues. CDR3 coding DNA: TGTGCCAGCAGCCTCACTAGCGGGGGGTACAATGAGCAGTTCTTC. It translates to CASSLTSGGYNEQFF.

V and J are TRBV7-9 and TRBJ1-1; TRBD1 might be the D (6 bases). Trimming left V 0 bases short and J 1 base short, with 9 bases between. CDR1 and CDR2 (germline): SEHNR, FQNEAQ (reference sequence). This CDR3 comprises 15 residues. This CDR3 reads CASSLAGGGNTEAFF. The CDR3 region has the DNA TGTGCCAGCAGCTTAGCAGGGGGGGGGAACACTGAAGCTTTCTTT.

CDR3 in DNA: TGTGCCAGCAGCTTGACAGGGGGCAGACAGCCCCAGCATTTT. Protein product: CASSLTGGRQPQHF. The V gene is TRBV7-2, the J gene TRBJ1-5; 10 nucleotides agree with TRBD1. Germline values: CDR1 SGHTA, CDR2 FQGNSA. The CDR3 spans 14 residues. V lost 3 bases, J lost 7 bases, and 3 bases stayed unmatched. The variable domain in full, completed from reference TRBV7-2 and TRBJ1-5, reads GAGVSQSPSNKVTEKGKDVELRCDPISGHTALYWYRQSLGQGLEFLIYFQGNSAPDKSGLPSDRFSAERTGGSVSTLTIQRTQQEDSAVYLCASSLTGGRQPQHFGDGTRLSIL.

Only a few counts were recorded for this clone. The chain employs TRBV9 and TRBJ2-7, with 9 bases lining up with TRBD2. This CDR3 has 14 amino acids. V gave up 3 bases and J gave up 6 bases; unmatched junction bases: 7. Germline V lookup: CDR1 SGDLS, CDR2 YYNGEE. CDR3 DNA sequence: TGTGCCAGCAGCGCCAATAGCGGGAGAGGCGAGCAGTACTTC. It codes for CASSANSGRGEQYF. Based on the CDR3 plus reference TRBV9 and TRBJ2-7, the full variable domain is DSGVTQTPKHLITATGQRVTLRCSPRSGDLSVYWYQQSLDQGLQFLIQYYNGEERAKGNILERFSAQQFPDLHSELNLSSLELGDSALYFCASSANSGRGEQYFGPGTRLTVT.

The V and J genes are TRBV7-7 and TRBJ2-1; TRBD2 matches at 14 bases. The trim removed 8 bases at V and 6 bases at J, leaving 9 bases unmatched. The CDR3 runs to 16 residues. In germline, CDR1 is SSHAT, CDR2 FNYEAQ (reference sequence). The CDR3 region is CASPTSGGARPNEQFF. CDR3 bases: TGTGCCAGCCCGACTAGCGGGGGGGCCAGACCCAATGAGCAGTTCTTC. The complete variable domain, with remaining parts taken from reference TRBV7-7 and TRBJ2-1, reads GAGVSQSPRYKVTKRGQDVTLRCDPISSHATLYWYQQALGQGPEFLTYFNYEAQPDKSGLPSDRFSAERPEGSISTLTIQRTEQRDSAMYRCASPTSGGARPNEQFFGPGTRLTVL.

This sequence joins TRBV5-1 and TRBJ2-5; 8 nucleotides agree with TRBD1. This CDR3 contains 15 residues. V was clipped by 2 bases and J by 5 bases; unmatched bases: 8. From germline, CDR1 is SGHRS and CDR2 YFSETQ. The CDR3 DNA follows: TGCGCCAGCAGCTTTCCGACAGGGGAGGAGGAGACCCAGTACTTC. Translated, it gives CASSFPTGEEETQYF.

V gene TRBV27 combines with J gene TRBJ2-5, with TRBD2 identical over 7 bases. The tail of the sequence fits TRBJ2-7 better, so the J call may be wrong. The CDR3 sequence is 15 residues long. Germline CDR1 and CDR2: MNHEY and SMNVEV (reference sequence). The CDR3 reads CASSPFPGGSYEQYF. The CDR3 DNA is TGTGCCAGCAGCCCCTTCCCCGGGGGGTCCTACGAGCAGTACTTC.